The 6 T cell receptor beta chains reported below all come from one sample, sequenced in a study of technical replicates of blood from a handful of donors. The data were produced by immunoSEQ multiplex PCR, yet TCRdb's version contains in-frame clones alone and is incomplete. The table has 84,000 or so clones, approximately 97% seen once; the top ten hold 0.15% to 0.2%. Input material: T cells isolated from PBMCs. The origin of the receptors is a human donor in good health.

The CDR3 DNA reads TGTGCCAGCAGTTTATATCTTTGGTGGACGGGGACACCTATAGGCTACACCTTC. Its protein product is CASSLYLWWTGTPIGYTF. V and J are TRBV28 and TRBJ1-2; D is perhaps TRBD1 (6 bases). This CDR3 spans 18 amino acids. V was shortened by 1 base and J by 8 bases, with 26 bases between the two germline ends. Per the germline V gene, CDR1 is MDHEN and CDR2 is SYDVKM.

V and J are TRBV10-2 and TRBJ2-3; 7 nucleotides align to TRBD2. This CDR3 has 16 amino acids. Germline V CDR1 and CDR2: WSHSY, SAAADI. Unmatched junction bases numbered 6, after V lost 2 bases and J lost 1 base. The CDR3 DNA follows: TGCGCCAGCAGTGAGCAGGCTAGCGGACGCACAGATACGCAGTATTTT. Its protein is CASSEQASGRTDTQYF.

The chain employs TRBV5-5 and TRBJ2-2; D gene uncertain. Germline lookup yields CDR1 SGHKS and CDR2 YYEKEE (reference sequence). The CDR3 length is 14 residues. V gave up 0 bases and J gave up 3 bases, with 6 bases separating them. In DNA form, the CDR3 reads TGTGCCAGCAGCTTGGGGCACGACACCGGGGAGCTGTTTTTT. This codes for CASSLGHDTGELFF.

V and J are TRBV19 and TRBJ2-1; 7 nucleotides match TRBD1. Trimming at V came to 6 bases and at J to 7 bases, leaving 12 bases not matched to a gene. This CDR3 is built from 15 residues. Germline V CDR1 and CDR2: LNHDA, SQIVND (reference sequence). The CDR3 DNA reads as TGTGCCAGTAGACAGACAGGGTTGTTTACGAATGAGCAGTTCTTC. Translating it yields CASRQTGLFTNEQFF.

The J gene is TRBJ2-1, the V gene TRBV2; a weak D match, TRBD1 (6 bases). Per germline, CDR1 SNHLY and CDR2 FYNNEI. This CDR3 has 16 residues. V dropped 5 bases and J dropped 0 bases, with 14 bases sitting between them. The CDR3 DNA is TGTGCCAGCAGTCTTCCCCAGGGGAGCTCCTACAATGAGCAGTTCTTC. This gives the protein CASSLPQGSSYNEQFF.

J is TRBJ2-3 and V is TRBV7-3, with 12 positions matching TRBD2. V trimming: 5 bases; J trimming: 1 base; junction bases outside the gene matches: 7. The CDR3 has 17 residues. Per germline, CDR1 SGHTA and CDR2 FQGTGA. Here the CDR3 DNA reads TGTGCCAGCAGCCGGACGAGGACTAGCGGGGGCACAGATACGCAGTATTTT. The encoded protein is CASSRTRTSGGTDTQYF. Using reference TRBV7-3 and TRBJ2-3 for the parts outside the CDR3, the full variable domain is GAGVSQTPSNKVTEKGKYVELRCDPISGHTALYWYRQSLGQGPEFLIYFQGTGAADDSGLPNDRFFAVRPEGSVSTLKIQRTERGDSAVYLCASSRTRTSGGTDTQYFGPGTRLTVL.